This T cell receptor beta chain was sequenced during a study of metastatic and nonmetastatic thyroid tumors. The authors' processing: Clinicopathological groups differed in CDR3, with these differences serving to build a distant-metastasis classifier for papillary thyroid cancer. Using MiXCR, TCRdb re-called clones from the PCR reads. The authors' filters were not applied to this entry. Of 24,000 or so clones listed, approximately 22% were seen once; the top ten hold about 12%. By share, this clone counts as medium-sized. What it recognizes is unknown. Patients underwent thyroid surgery, and none had received any treatment before it. Study outcomes and limitations: Significantly greater TCR beta diversity was reportedly found in malignant thyroid tumors than in benign nodules (in blood and tumor).

V shed 3 bases and J shed 3 bases, with 6 bases lying between them. This CDR3 is 13 amino acids long. Germline V gene data show CDR1 as SNHLY and CDR2 as FYNNEI. Material: tumor tissue. The sequence derives from a female donor with papillary thyroid cancer or a benign thyroid nodule (not recorded which). Some clones in this sample may be carry-over from other donors' samples. V is TRBV2 and J is TRBJ1-3; D is perhaps TRBD1 (5 bases). CDR3 residues: CASSDRVGNTIYF. Written as DNA, the CDR3 is TGTGCCAGCAGTGACAGGGTTGGAAACACCATATATTTT.